These 27 T cell receptor beta chains were sequenced from one sample in a study of blood T cell repertoires in COVID-19. Profiled with immunoSEQ multiplex PCR; TCRdb holds only in-frame clones, not every one. The sample records under 200,000 clones, about four fifths being singletons. Material: PBMCs or T cells enriched from blood (not recorded which). Receptors originate from a man in his fifties or sixties who had recovered from COVID-19.

This chain joins TRBV6-6 and TRBJ2-1; TRBD2 aligns across 9 bases. V lost 3 bases and J lost 8; bases outside the gene matches: 11. The CDR3 is made up of 16 amino acids. CDR1 and CDR2 (germline): MNHNY, SVGAGI (reference sequence). CDR3 sequence reads: CASSYKIAGAWYEQFF. The CDR3 DNA follows: TGTGCCAGCAGTTATAAAATAGCGGGAGCATGGTATGAGCAGTTCTTC.

The V gene is TRBV7-3, the J gene TRBJ2-3, with 9 positions matching TRBD2. CDR1 is SGHTA and CDR2 is FQGTGA in the germline V gene. The CDR3 has 12 residues. Unmatched junction bases numbered 3, after V lost 2 bases and J lost 12 bases. CDR3 nucleotides: TGTGCCAGCAGCTTAGGGACTAGCCCCCAGTATTTT. As protein: CASSLGTSPQYF.

V gene TRBV5-4 combines with J gene TRBJ1-2; weak D call: TRBD1 (5 bases). CDR3 size: 13 residues. Germline V gives CDR1 SGHNT, CDR2 YYREEE (reference sequence). Trimming removed 3 bases from V and 7 bases from J, with 13 bases in between. The CDR3 DNA sequence: TGTGCCAGCAGCTCAGAGGTGGGACTTGGCTACACCTTC. Its protein product is CASSSEVGLGYTF.

This sequence joins TRBV27 and TRBJ1-5; D is possibly TRBD1 (5 bases). Germline assignment: CDR1 MNHEY and CDR2 SMNVEV (reference sequence). V lost 6 bases to trimming and J lost 2 bases, with 14 bases between them. CDR3 length: 15 amino acids. The DNA for the CDR3 is TGTGCCAGCAGCCTTTTGACAGCCGGCAATCAGCCCCAGCATTTT. This codes for CASSLLTAGNQPQHF.

The chain carries TRBV2 and TRBJ2-7; 9 bases match TRBD2. CDR1 and CDR2 from the germline V gene are SNHLY and FYNNEI. This CDR3 comprises 15 residues. With 0 bases clipped from V and 6 bases from J, the junction kept 6 bases outside the gene matches. CDR3 region: CASSEAGTSFSEQYF. CDR3 in DNA: TGTGCCAGCAGTGAAGCCGGGACTAGCTTCTCCGAGCAGTACTTC.

Regarding this clone: This clone may be a read error of a much larger clone one base away. The same CDR3 also results from other DNA sequences found in this sample. This sequence joins TRBV11-2 and TRBJ2-7; 11 bases map to TRBD1. The germline V gene encodes CDR1 SGHAT and CDR2 FQNNGV. This CDR3 is built from 14 residues. J lost 3 bases, V lost 3 bases, and 1 base had no gene match. CDR3 region: CASSLGTGGYEQYF. CDR3 DNA sequence: TGTGCCAGCAGCTTGGGGACAGGGGGCTACGAGCAGTACTTC.

This chain uses TRBV9 with TRBJ1-2; maybe TRBD1 (6 bases). CDR1 is SGDLS, CDR2 YYNGEE, per germline. Between the trimmed V and J ends, which lost 3 bases and 7 bases, there was a span of 10 bases. The CDR3 contains 12 residues. In DNA form, the CDR3 reads TGTGCCAGCAGCGCACAGGGTTCTGGCTACACCTTC. Its protein product is CASSAQGSGYTF. The complete variable domain, with remaining parts taken from reference TRBV9 and TRBJ1-2, reads DSGVTQTPKHLITATGQRVTLRCSPRSGDLSVYWYQQSLDQGLQFLIQYYNGEERAKGNILERFSAQQFPDLHSELNLSSLELGDSALYFCASSAQGSGYTFGSGTRLTVV.

V usage is TRBV28 and J usage is TRBJ2-4, with a tentative D call TRBD2 (6 bases). Trimming took off 1 base at V and 0 bases at J, with 10 bases between the two ends. Germline V gene data show CDR1 as MDHEN and CDR2 as SYDVKM. CDR3 length equals 16 residues. CDR3 sequence: CASSLFGGPAKNIQYF. CDR3 bases: TGTGCCAGCAGTTTATTCGGGGGACCAGCCAAAAACATTCAGTACTTC.

V and J are TRBV9 and TRBJ2-3; 9 bases agree with TRBD1. The CDR3 has 17 residues. The V gene's germline CDR1 is SGDLS and CDR2 YYNGEE. V lost 0 bases and J lost 2; bases outside the gene matches: 7. CDR3 residues: CASSVALRQGDTDTQYF. The DNA for the CDR3 is TGTGCCAGCAGCGTAGCCCTCCGACAGGGGGACACAGATACGCAGTATTTT.

The chain uses TRBV3-1 (or the pseudogene TRBV3-2) and TRBJ1-1; no firm D call. The CDR3 sequence is 14 residues long. Germline CDR1 reads LGHDT; CDR2 reads YNNKEL (reference sequence). V was cut by 3 bases and J by 4 bases, with 12 bases left in between. The CDR3 sequence is CASSQPGYGTEAFF. CDR3 nucleotides: TGTGCCAGCAGCCAGCCCGGGTACGGCACTGAAGCTTTCTTT.

The rearrangement uses TRBV19 and TRBJ2-2; 11 bases agree with TRBD1. The CDR3 covers 16 residues. Germline-derived CDR1 and CDR2 are LNHDA and SQIVND (reference sequence). The V and J ends lost 4 bases and 7 bases, in that order; junction bases with no gene match: 8. CDR3 loop: CASSRTGQGANGELFF. CDR3 DNA sequence: TGTGCCAGTAGTAGGACAGGACAGGGGGCTAACGGGGAGCTGTTTTTT.

The V and J genes are TRBV29-1 and TRBJ2-2; a weak D match, TRBD1 (6 bases). Germline CDR1 SQVTM, CDR2 ANQGSEA. The CDR3 loop spans 11 amino acids. Trimming pared 7 bases from V and 6 bases from J, leaving 9 bases between. The DNA of the CDR3 is TGCAGCGGGTGGGGGCCCGGGGAGCTGTTTTTT. Translating it yields CSGWGPGELFF.

The gene calls are TRBV19 and TRBJ1-2; D not resolved. The CDR3 covers 11 residues. Trimming took 11 bases from V and 1 from J, leaving 8 bases between them. Germline assignment: CDR1 LNHDA and CDR2 SQIVND (reference sequence). The CDR3 bases are TGTGCCCCTCCGGGTAACTATGGCTACACCTTC. Translated: CAPPGNYGYTF. The full variable domain, with the rest looked up from reference TRBV19 and TRBJ1-2, is DGGITQSPKYLFRKEGQNVTLSCEQNLNHDAMYWYRQDPGQGLRLIYYSQIVNDFQKGDIAEGYSVSREKKESFPLTVTSAQKNPTAFYLCAPPGNYGYTFGSGTRLTVV.

The chain employs TRBV28 and TRBJ1-5, with D perhaps matching TRBD1 (6 bases). The germline gives CDR1 MDHEN, CDR2 SYDVKM. The CDR3 runs 18 residues. V lost 6 bases to trimming and J lost 2 bases, with 23 bases between them. The CDR3 nucleotides are TGTGCCAGCAGGTGGTCGGGACACCTTGGATCTGGCAATCAGCCCCAGCATTTT. Translation gives CASRWSGHLGSGNQPQHF.

This rearrangement joins TRBV2 to TRBJ2-3; the D gene is possibly TRBD2 (6 bases). Per germline, CDR1 SNHLY and CDR2 FYNNEI. The V end was cut by 8 bases, the J end by 1 base, with 19 bases between. This CDR3 has 16 residues. The CDR3 is CASSLGGSGRTDTQYF. For the CDR3, the DNA is TGTGCCAGCTCTCTCGGGGGTAGCGGACGCACAGATACGCAGTATTTT. Using reference TRBV2 and TRBJ2-3 for the parts outside the CDR3, the full variable domain is EPEVTQTPSHQVTQMGQEVILRCVPISNHLYFYWYRQILGQKVEFLVSFYNNEISEKSEIFDDQFSVERPDGSNFTLKIRSTKLEDSAMYFCASSLGGSGRTDTQYFGPGTRLTVL.

This chain joins TRBV19 and TRBJ1-2, with D unclear. This CDR3 spans 15 amino acids. The ends were cut back, 3 bases at V and 1 base at J, with 12 bases in the middle. Germline-derived CDR1 and CDR2 are LNHDA and SQIVND (reference sequence). CDR3 loop: CASSMQRDFNYGYTF. The CDR3, as DNA: TGTGCCAGTAGTATGCAACGCGACTTTAACTATGGCTACACCTTC.

The chain couples TRBV18 to TRBJ1-3; D uncertain. The germline V gene encodes CDR1 KGHSH and CDR2 LQKENI. V was pared by 2 bases and J by 0 bases, with 8 bases between. CDR3 length: 15 amino acids. For the CDR3, the DNA is TGTGCCAGCTCACCAGGGCGTATCTCTGGAAACACCATATATTTT. Amino acid sequence: CASSPGRISGNTIYF.

The chain has TRBV28 and TRBJ2-1; 11 bases agree with TRBD2. CDR1 MDHEN and CDR2 SYDVKM come from the germline V gene. V gave up 6 bases and J gave up 1 base; unmatched junction bases: 5. The CDR3 length is 16 residues. CDR3 in amino acids: CASSGTSGVSYNEQFF. Written as DNA, the CDR3 is TGTGCCAGCAGCGGGACTAGCGGAGTTTCCTACAATGAGCAGTTCTTC.

This sequence joins TRBV15 and TRBJ1-1; tentative D call: TRBD1 (5 bases). The CDR3 spans 13 residues. CDR1 is LNHNV, CDR2 YYDKDF, per germline (reference sequence). V gave up 4 bases and J gave up 0 bases, with 6 bases separating them. CDR3 protein: CATSKQVNTEAFF. CDR3 DNA: TGTGCCACCAGCAAACAGGTGAACACTGAAGCTTTCTTT. Together with reference TRBV15 and TRBJ1-1, the CDR3 gives the full variable domain: DAMVIQNPRYQVTQFGKPVTLSCSQTLNHNVMYWYQQKSSQAPKLLFHYYDKDFNNEADTPDNFQSRRPNTSFCFLDIRSPGLGDTAMYLCATSKQVNTEAFFGQGTRLTVV.

The chain is built from TRBV6-1 and TRBJ1-2; a weak D match, TRBD1 (5 bases). The germline gives CDR1 MNHNS, CDR2 SASEGT. V was clipped by 2 bases and J by 8 bases, with 12 bases between them. The CDR3 spans 13 residues. In DNA form, the CDR3 reads TGTGCCAGCAGTGAAAGTGGGGCCACGGGCTACACCTTC. This sequence encodes CASSESGATGYTF.

V and J are TRBV5-4 and TRBJ1-1; D might be TRBD1 (5 bases). V lost 0 bases to trimming and J lost 8 bases, with 11 bases between them. Germline values: CDR1 SGHNT, CDR2 YYREEE (reference sequence). The CDR3 sequence is 13 residues long. The CDR3 protein is CASSLVRGSEAFF. The CDR3 DNA reads TGTGCCAGCAGCTTGGTTAGGGGCAGCGAAGCTTTCTTT.

This clone has a handful of counts. This rearrangement joins TRBV5-4 to TRBJ1-2, with D possibly matching TRBD1 (5 bases). CDR1 SGHNT and CDR2 YYREEE come from the germline V gene (reference sequence). This CDR3 comprises 15 residues. V was clipped by 2 bases and J by 6 bases, with 17 bases between them. CDR3 coding DNA: TGTGCCAGCAGCTTATCTCCGTCAGGGCCGGATGGCTACACCTTC. It encodes CASSLSPSGPDGYTF. Using reference TRBV5-4 and TRBJ1-2 for the parts outside the CDR3, the full variable domain is ETGVTQSPTHLIKTRGQQVTLRCSSQSGHNTVSWYQQALGQGPQFIFQYYREEENGRGNFPPRFSGLQFPNYSSELNVNALELDDSALYLCASSLSPSGPDGYTFGSGTRLTVV.

This clone showed up just once. This chain links TRBV12-5 with TRBJ1-1; D is ambiguous. Germline V gene lookup returns CDR1 LGHNT and CDR2 FRNRAP. V lost 1 base, J lost 1 base, and 10 bases lay in between. The CDR3 extends over 15 amino acids. The chain's CDR3 is CASGLGLLGNTEAFF. The CDR3 DNA is TGTGCTAGTGGTTTGGGACTTCTTGGGAACACTGAAGCTTTCTTT.

V gene TRBV12-3 or TRBV12-4 combines with J gene TRBJ1-5, with TRBD1 as a possible D gene (6 bases). The CDR3 loop spans 13 amino acids. Trimming stripped 6 bases from V and 6 bases from J, with 12 bases between. CDR3 in DNA: TGTGCCAGCAGACAGGGTACGACTCAGCCCCAGCATTTT. Amino acids: CASRQGTTQPQHF.

V gene TRBV2 combines with J gene TRBJ1-4, with 9 bases identical to TRBD1. V trimming: 4 bases; J trimming: 5 bases; junction bases outside the gene matches: 2. The CDR3 contains 14 residues. Germline CDR1 reads SNHLY; CDR2 reads FYNNEI. The CDR3 protein is CASSVGQGNEKLFF. Here the CDR3 DNA reads TGTGCCAGCAGTGTGGGACAGGGAAATGAAAAACTGTTTTTT.

The rearrangement joins TRBV7-2 to TRBJ2-7; 7 bases match TRBD2. CDR3 length equals 14 residues. Trimming took 1 base from V and 3 from J; bases not matched to a gene: 3. Germline CDR1 and CDR2: SGHTA and FQGNSA. CDR3 amino acids: CASSLDSSGYEQYF. Written as DNA, the CDR3 is TGTGCCAGCAGCTTAGATTCTAGCGGCTACGAGCAGTACTTC.

This chain links TRBV20-1 with TRBJ1-2, with 8 bases aligning to TRBD1. Trimming removed 3 bases from V and 1 base from J; junction bases left unmatched: 7. This CDR3 contains 15 residues. Per the germline V gene, CDR1 is DFQATT and CDR2 is SNEGSKA (reference sequence). CDR3 nucleotide sequence: TGCAGTGCTAGTGACCGGGACAGGCGTAACTATGGCTACACCTTC. As protein: CSASDRDRRNYGYTF.